One and the same sample provided the 6 T cell receptor beta chains below, sequenced in a study of blood T cell repertoires in COVID-19. Produced via immunoSEQ multiplex PCR; TCRdb's table is partial and in-frame only. This table has around 190,000 clones, around 84% appearing once. Specimen: peripheral blood. Receptor source: a human donor in a cohort sampled during active COVID-19.

The rearrangement links TRBV9 to TRBJ2-1, with 15 bases aligning to TRBD2. The CDR3 totals 15 residues. CDR1 is SGDLS and CDR2 is YYNGEE in the germline V gene. Unmatched junction bases numbered 2, after V lost 4 bases and J lost 6 bases. CDR3 bases: TGTGCCAGCAGCCGGACTAGCGGGAGGGGCAATGAGCAGTTCTTC. Translating gives CASSRTSGRGNEQFF.

The CDR3 DNA reads TGTGCCAGCTCACCCGTGGACAGGGTGGGGGAGACCCAGTACTTC. The encoded protein is CASSPVDRVGETQYF. The gene calls are TRBV18 and TRBJ2-5; 8 positions agree with TRBD1. V shed 3 bases and J 5 bases; nucleotides not matched to a gene: 8. CDR3 size: 15 residues. The germline gives CDR1 KGHSH, CDR2 LQKENI.

CDR3 sequence: CASSLAGAGSYEQYF. CDR3 coding DNA: TGTGCCAGCAGCTTGGCTGGAGCGGGATCCTACGAGCAGTACTTC. The chain couples TRBV5-6 to TRBJ2-7, with 7 positions matching TRBD2. J was trimmed by 1 base and V by 0 bases; bases with no gene match: 4. The CDR3 is made up of 15 amino acids. Germline values: CDR1 SGHDT, CDR2 YYEEEE.

V is TRBV28 and J is TRBJ2-7, with D possibly matching TRBD2 (7 bases). The V end lost 5 bases, the J end lost 3 bases, and 17 bases lay between the germline ends. This CDR3 is built from 15 residues. Looked up from germline, CDR1 is MDHEN and CDR2 is SYDVKM. The CDR3 DNA is TGTGCCAGCAGTGTCGGGGGCGGGAGCTACTACGAGCAGTACTTC. Translated: CASSVGGGSYYEQYF.

This clone was observed a few times. This chain connects TRBV11-2 to TRBJ2-6; TRBD1 matches at 10 bases. The junction had 14 bases not matched to a gene; V was cut back by 6 bases and J by 3 bases. The CDR3 loop spans 19 amino acids. The germline CDR1 and CDR2 sequences are SGHAT and FQNNGV. The DNA for the CDR3 is TGTGCCAGCAGACGACCGGGACAGGGGTGGGTCCGTGGGGCCAACGTCCTGACTTTC. Its protein product is CASRRPGQGWVRGANVLTF.

This clone has a count of ten or more. The V gene is TRBV5-1, the J gene TRBJ2-6, with D tentatively TRBD1 (6 bases). V shed 4 bases and J shed 0 bases, with 14 bases lying between them. The CDR3 consists of 17 residues. Germline V gene data show CDR1 as SGHRS and CDR2 as YFSETQ. This CDR3 reads CASSPHQGSSGANVLTF. The CDR3 DNA reads as TGCGCCAGCAGCCCCCACCAGGGGAGCTCTGGGGCCAACGTCCTGACTTTC.